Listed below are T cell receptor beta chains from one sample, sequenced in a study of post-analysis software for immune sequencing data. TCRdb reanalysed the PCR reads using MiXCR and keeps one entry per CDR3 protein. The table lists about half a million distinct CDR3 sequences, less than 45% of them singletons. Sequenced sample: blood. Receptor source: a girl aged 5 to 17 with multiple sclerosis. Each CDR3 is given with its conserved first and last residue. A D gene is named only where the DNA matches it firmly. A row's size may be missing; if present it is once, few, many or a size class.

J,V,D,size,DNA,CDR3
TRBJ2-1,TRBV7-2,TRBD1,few,TGTGCCAGCAGCGGGGACAGGGCATTTTCCAATGAGCAGTTCTTC,CASSGDRAFSNEQFF
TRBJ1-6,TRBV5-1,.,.,TGCGCCAGCAGCTTGGTGGGGAGCTCCTATAATTCACCCCCCCACTTT,CASSLVGSSYNSPPHF
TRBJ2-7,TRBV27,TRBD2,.,TGTGCCAGCAGCTGGAGCGGGAACGAGCAGTACTTC,CASSWSGNEQYF
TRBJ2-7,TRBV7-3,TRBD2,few,TGTGCCAGCAGCAAAACTAGCGGGCGCTACGAGCAGTACTTC,CASSKTSGRYEQYF
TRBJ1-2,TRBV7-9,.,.,TGTGCCAGCAGCTTACGGGGAGGCGGCTACACCTTC,CASSLRGGGYTF
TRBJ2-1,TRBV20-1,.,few,TGCAGCCTCTTCCTACCAAACTACAATGAGCAGTTCTTC,CSLFLPNYNEQFF
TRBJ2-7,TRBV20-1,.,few,TGCAGTGCTAGAAAGTCAGTGCTCCGCTACGAGCAGTACTTC,CSARKSVLRYEQYF
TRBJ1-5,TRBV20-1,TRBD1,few,TGCAGTGCTTCAAGGACAGGGAATCAGCCCCAGCATTTT,CSASRTGNQPQHF
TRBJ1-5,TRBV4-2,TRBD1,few,TGTGCCAGCAGCCTCGACCAGGGGGTGAATCAGCCCCAGCATTTT,CASSLDQGVNQPQHF
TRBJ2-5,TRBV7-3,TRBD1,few,TGTGCCAGCAGCTTAAAACAGGGGCTGCAAGAGACCCAGTACTTC,CASSLKQGLQETQYF
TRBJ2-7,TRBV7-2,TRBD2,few,TGTGCCAGCAGCTCCAGCGGGAGTCAATACGAGCAGTACTTC,CASSSSGSQYEQYF
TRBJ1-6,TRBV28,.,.,TGTGCCAGCAGTTTCAGGGATTACTCACCCCTCCACTTT,CASSFRDYSPLHF
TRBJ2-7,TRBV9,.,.,TGTGCCAGCAGCCCTCATGGGAGTGGGAGCTCCTACGAGCAGTACTTC,CASSPHGSGSSYEQYF
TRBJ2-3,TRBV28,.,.,TGTGCCAGCAGCTCTAGCGAGAGAGGCCCAGATACGCAGTATTTT,CASSSSERGPDTQYF
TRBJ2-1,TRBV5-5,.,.,TGTGCCAGCAGTTCAGAGGCAGAAACCTACAATGAGCAGTTCTTC,CASSSEAETYNEQFF
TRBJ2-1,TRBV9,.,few,TGTGCCAGCAGCCAAGGGGCGGCACCTCCCTACAATGAGCAGTTCTTC,CASSQGAAPPYNEQFF
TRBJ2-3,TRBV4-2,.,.,TGTACCAGCAGCCACGAAGGGGCACCTACAGATACGCAGTATTTT,CTSSHEGAPTDTQYF
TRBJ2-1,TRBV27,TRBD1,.,TGTGCCAGCAGTTTAATTTTAAGAGGGACAGACAATGAGCAGTTCTTC,CASSLILRGTDNEQFF
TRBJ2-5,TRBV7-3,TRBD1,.,TGTGCCAGCAGCATAACAGGGGGTAGAGAGACCCAGTACTTC,CASSITGGRETQYF
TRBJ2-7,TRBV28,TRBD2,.,TGTGCCAGCAGTTTATCTAGCGGGAGTCCCTCCTACGAGCAGTACTTC,CASSLSSGSPSYEQYF
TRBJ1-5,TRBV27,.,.,TGTGCCAGCGGATCCAATCAGCCCCAGCATTTT,CASGSNQPQHF
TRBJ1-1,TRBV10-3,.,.,TGTGCCATCAGTGAGAGCAGGGGAAGGACTGAAGCTTTCTTT,CAISESRGRTEAFF
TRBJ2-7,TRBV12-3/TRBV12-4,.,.,TGTGCCAGCAGTTTCCAGTCTAGCTCCTACGAGCAGTACTTC,CASSFQSSSYEQYF
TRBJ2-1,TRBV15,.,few,TGTGCCACCAGCAGAGATTTTTCAGCAAACAATGAGCAGTTCTTC,CATSRDFSANNEQFF
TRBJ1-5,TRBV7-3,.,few,TGTGCCAGCAGCTTAATTAAGGGGTTGGTTTTCCCCCAGATTAGCAATCAGCCCCAGCATTTT,CASSLIKGLVFPQISNQPQHF
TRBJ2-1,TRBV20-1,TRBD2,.,TGCAGTGCTAGAGATCTTCCAACTAGCGGGAGTGTAGATGAGCAGTTCTTC,CSARDLPTSGSVDEQFF
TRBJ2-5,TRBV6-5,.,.,TGTGCCAGCAGCCCCAGCGGACAGTTCCAAGAAACCCAGTACTTC,CASSPSGQFQETQYF